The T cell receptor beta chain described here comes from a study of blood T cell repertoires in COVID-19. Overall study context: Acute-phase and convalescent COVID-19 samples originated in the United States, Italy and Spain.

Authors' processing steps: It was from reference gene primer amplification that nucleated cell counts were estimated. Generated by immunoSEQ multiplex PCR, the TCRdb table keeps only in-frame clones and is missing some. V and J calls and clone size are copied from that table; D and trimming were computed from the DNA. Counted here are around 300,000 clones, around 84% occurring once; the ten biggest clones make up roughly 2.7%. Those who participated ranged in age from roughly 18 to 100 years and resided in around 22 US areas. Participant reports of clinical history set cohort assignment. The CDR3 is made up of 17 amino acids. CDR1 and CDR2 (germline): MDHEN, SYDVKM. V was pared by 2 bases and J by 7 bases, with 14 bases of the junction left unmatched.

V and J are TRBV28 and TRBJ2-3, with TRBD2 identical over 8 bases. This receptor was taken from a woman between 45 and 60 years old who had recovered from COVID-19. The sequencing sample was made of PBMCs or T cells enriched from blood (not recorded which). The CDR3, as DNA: TGTGCCAGCAGTTTAGCACCGCGGGGGGCAGCCGGGAATACGCAGTATTTT. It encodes CASSLAPRGAAGNTQYF.